This TCR beta chain appears in the sequencing data of a study of T cells in Graves' hyperthyroidism and ophthalmopathy. This clonotype was recorded at least ten times. Losses at the gene ends were 4 bases for V and 2 bases for J; bases not matched to a gene: 4. This CDR3 is 14 amino acids long. The germline V gene encodes CDR1 LGHDT and CDR2 YNNKEL (reference sequence). There were TCR beta CDR3 regions amplified from RNA transcripts. An initial round of RT-PCR targeting the TCR CDR3 relied on the HTBI primer set. TCRdb ran MiXCR on the multiplex PCR reads and lists one entry per CDR3 protein. The sample carries under 650,000 distinct CDR3 sequences, around 15% recorded once.

The chain is built from TRBV3-1 and TRBJ2-7, with 8 bases identical to TRBD2. This receptor was taken from a woman younger than 45 with Graves' hyperthyroidism. The sequenced material came from blood. The CDR3 nucleotides are TGTGCCAGCAGCCCCCCGGGACTAGCCTACGAGCAGTACTTC. This gives the protein CASSPPGLAYEQYF.